This record covers a single T cell receptor beta chain. Its antigen is currently unknown. Treatment indicated: roughly 11-day PBMC culture with coronavirus spike peptide pools or control peptides (ViraFEST assay). Peptide pool stimulation in ViraFEST expanded antigen-specific T cells, whose TCRs were then sequenced. Scientists ran DNA taken from cultured CD4+ T cells through the Oncomine TCR Beta short-read assay for sequencing. Genomic DNA was isolated from CD4+ T cells that had been cultured. TCRdb passed the PCR reads through MiXCR, listing each CDR3 protein once. This table holds approximately 18,000 distinct CDR3 sequences, about 56% found once. The source of the sample is a study of vaccination and CD4 T cells after COVID-19. Across the whole study: Post-vaccination specimens were collected at a median of about 68 days following dose two (range 14 to 241).

The CDR3 sequence is 14 residues long. After removal of 2 bases from V and 8 bases from J, the junction contained 7 bases not matched to a gene. Germline assignment: CDR1 DFQATT and CDR2 SNEGSKA (reference sequence). Sequencing was performed on CD4+ T cells from blood, cultured in vitro. The rearrangement joins TRBV20-1 to TRBJ1-4; 8 positions match TRBD1. The source is a human donor who had recovered from COVID-19. CDR3 loop: CSARWGQGAEKLFF. The CDR3 coding sequence is TGCAGTGCTAGATGGGGGCAGGGGGCGGAAAAACTGTTTTTT.